This note documents a single T cell receptor (beta chain) sequence. The sample is drawn from a study of shared clonotypes between healthy human individuals. Looking at the study overall: Each donor contributed plates that comprised three CD4 naive, three CD4 memory, two CD8 naive and one CD8 memory.

Study processing details: Filtering was not the same, since immunoSEQ gave junction-only sequences without quality scores. Only in-frame clones appear in the TCRdb table, and some are missing; sequencing was by immunoSEQ multiplex PCR. The V and J calls and clone size were taken over from that table, and D and trimming were inferred from the DNA. The sample yields a few million clones, over 85% seen once. Germline values: CDR1 LNHDA, CDR2 SQIVND (reference sequence). CDR3 size: 16 residues. Between the trimmed V and J ends, which lost 4 bases and 6 bases, there was a span of 21 bases. The chain recombines TRBV19 with TRBJ2-5; D is perhaps TRBD2 (5 bases). This TCR derives from a man between 18 and 29 years old in good health. Input material: naive CD4+ T cells sorted from blood. Subset defined: CD45RA+ positively selected. CDR3 nucleotides: TGTGCCAGTAGTACCCCCGGCGGTGTCGAGGGAAAGACCCAGTACTTC. It codes for CASSTPGGVEGKTQYF.